Below are 8 T cell receptor beta chains sequenced from a single sample in a study of Ad26.COV2.S vaccination and SARS-CoV-2 variants. Treatment meaning: 19 received Ad26.COV2.S at low or high dose, single or two shots; 5 received placebo; per-sample allocation not given. The study sampled participants on day 63 after the first vaccine or placebo injection. Clones were sequenced by immunoSEQ multiplex PCR, and TCRdb holds only the in-frame ones, with some missing. The sample has 400,000 to 450,000 clones, around nine tenths seen once. This specimen consisted of peripheral blood, obtained in a trial of Ad26.COV2.S vaccine versus placebo. These receptors were collected from a person aged 18-65 years who received the Ad26.COV2.S COVID-19 vaccine or a placebo.

The chain joins TRBV29-1 to TRBJ1-1; 9 bases fit TRBD1. J lost 4 bases, V lost 7 bases, and 4 bases had no gene match. The CDR3 runs 12 residues. Germline V lookup: CDR1 SQVTM, CDR2 ANQGSEA. CDR3 nucleotides: TGCAGCGCACAGACAGGGGGCACTGAAGCTTTCTTT. The encoded protein is CSAQTGGTEAFF.

The chain employs TRBV30 and TRBJ1-1; 8 bases are shared with TRBD1. This CDR3 is 13 amino acids long. Germline values: CDR1 GTSNPN, CDR2 SVGIG (reference sequence). The V gene end was trimmed by 8 bases and the J gene end by 2 bases; junction bases not matched to a gene: 7. The CDR3 sequence is CARSGQANTEAFF. The CDR3 region has the DNA TGTGCCCGATCGGGACAGGCTAACACTGAAGCTTTCTTT.

V gene TRBV18 combines with J gene TRBJ2-5; 8 positions match TRBD2. The J segment lost 5 bases and the V segment lost 3 bases, leaving 5 bases of the junction unmatched. Per germline, CDR1 KGHSH and CDR2 LQKENI. This CDR3 has 14 residues. The CDR3 DNA sequence: TGTGCCAGCTCACCCCAATTAGCGGGGGAGACCCAGTACTTC. Translated, it gives CASSPQLAGETQYF.

The gene calls are TRBV21-1 and TRBJ2-1; TRBD2, the table's D call, lacks a check against the DNA. TRBV21-1 is given as a pseudogene. The CDR3 covers 18 residues. DNA for the CDR3: TGTGCCAGCAGCAAAGCGATACAGCGGGAGGATTTATATAATGAGCAGTTCTTC. Its translation: CASSKAIQREDLYNEQFF.

CDR3 coding DNA: TGTGCCACCAGCAGTTCGGGATCCGGGGCCAACGTCCTGACTTTC. Its translation: CATSSSGSGANVLTF. The genes are TRBV15 and TRBJ2-6; D is possibly TRBD2 (5 bases). The V gene lost 3 bases and the J gene lost 4 bases, with 10 bases spanning the gap. The CDR3 is 15 residues long. Looked up from germline, CDR1 is LNHNV and CDR2 is YYDKDF (reference sequence).

V gene TRBV6-4 combines with J gene TRBJ1-1, with D possibly matching TRBD1 (5 bases). This CDR3 has 15 amino acids. V was clipped by 4 bases and J by 3 bases, with 15 bases between them. In germline, CDR1 is MRHNA, CDR2 SNTAGT. The CDR3 here is CASSALEGSHTEAFF. The CDR3 DNA follows: TGTGCCAGCAGTGCCCTTGAGGGGTCGCACACTGAAGCTTTCTTT.

This clone was recorded once. The CDR3 DNA reads as TGTGCCAGCAGTTATACAGGGACTCTTTCCTATGGCTACACCTTC. Translating gives CASSYTGTLSYGYTF. The chain recombines TRBV6-5 with TRBJ1-2; weak D call: TRBD1 (6 bases). The CDR3 runs to 15 residues. Germline V CDR1 and CDR2: MNHEY, SVGAGI. V was shortened by 3 bases and J by 4 bases, with 15 bases between the two germline ends.

The rearrangement joins TRBV5-1 to TRBJ2-1; D might be TRBD1 (6 bases). CDR1 is SGHRS and CDR2 is YFSETQ in the germline V gene. Trimming cost V 4 bases and J 3 bases, with 8 bases left between them. The CDR3 spans 13 residues. For the CDR3, the DNA is TGCGCCAGCAGCCCGGACAGCTACAATGAGCAGTTCTTC. Translated: CASSPDSYNEQFF.